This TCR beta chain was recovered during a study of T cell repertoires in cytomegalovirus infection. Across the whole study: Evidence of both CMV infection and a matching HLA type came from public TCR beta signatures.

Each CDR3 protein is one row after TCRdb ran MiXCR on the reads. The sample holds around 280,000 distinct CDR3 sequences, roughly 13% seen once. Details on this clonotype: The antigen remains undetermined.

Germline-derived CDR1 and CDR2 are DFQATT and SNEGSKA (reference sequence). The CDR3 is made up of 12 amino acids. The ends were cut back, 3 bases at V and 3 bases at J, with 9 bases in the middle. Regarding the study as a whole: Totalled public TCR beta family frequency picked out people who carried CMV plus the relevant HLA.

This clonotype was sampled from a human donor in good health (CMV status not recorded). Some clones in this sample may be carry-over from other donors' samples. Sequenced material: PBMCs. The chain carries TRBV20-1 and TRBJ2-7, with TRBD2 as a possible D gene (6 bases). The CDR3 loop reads CSASSGDYEQYF. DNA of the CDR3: TGCAGTGCTAGCTCGGGGGACTACGAGCAGTACTTC.